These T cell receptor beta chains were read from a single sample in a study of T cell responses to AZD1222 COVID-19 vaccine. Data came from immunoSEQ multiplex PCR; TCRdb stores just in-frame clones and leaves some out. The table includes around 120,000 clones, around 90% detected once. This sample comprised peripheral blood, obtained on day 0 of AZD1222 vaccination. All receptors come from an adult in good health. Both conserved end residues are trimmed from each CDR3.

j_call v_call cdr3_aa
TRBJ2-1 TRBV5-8 ASSTRDTHNEQF
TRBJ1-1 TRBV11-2 ASSPTGLGNTEAF
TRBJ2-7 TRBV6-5 ASSPLAAAGGEQY
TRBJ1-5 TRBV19 ASSREQGAQPQH
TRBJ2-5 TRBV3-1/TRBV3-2 ASSHLAAQETQY
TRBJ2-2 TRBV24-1 ATSAGPGRSLSNTGELF
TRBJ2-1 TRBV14 ASSQEGQGLDNEQF
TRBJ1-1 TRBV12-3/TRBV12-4 ASTYGTHTEAF
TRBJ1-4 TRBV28 ASSRGGAPEKLF
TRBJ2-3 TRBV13 ASSLAGTDTQY
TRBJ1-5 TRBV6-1 ASSEPGQGGPQH